The 11 T cell receptor beta chains listed next were all sequenced from one sample in a study of neoadjuvant anti-PD-1 for oral cavity cancer. The table came from immunoSEQ multiplex PCR; TCRdb's copy has only in-frame clones and leaves some out. The data contain some 61,000 clones, around 83% of them singletons. Time point: after neoadjuvant nivolumab, at surgical resection. This material consisted of PBMCs, taken after nivolumab (anti-PD-1) treatment. These receptors all come from a person between 40 and 79 years old with oral cavity squamous cell carcinoma.

This sequence joins TRBV6-6 and TRBJ2-7; TRBD1 matches 7 bases. With 7 bases clipped from V and 0 bases from J, the junction kept 3 bases outside the gene matches. CDR1 is MNHNY, CDR2 SVGAGI, per germline (reference sequence). This CDR3 comprises 13 residues. The CDR3, as DNA: TGTGCCAGCATCGGGACAGCCTCCTACGAGCAGTACTTC. It codes for CASIGTASYEQYF.

The chain employs TRBV19 and TRBJ2-4; perhaps TRBD1 as D (5 bases). CDR1 is LNHDA, CDR2 SQIVND, per germline (reference sequence). This CDR3 contains 16 residues. V was clipped by 5 bases and J by 0 bases, with 14 bases between them. The CDR3 sequence is CASSSALTVAKNIQYF. CDR3 bases: TGTGCCAGTAGTTCCGCCCTGACAGTAGCCAAAAACATTCAGTACTTC.

The chain recombines TRBV9 with TRBJ2-2; the match to TRBD2 covers 8 bases. V dropped 0 bases and J dropped 10; count of bases not matched to a gene: 8. This CDR3 has 15 amino acids. From germline, CDR1 is SGDLS and CDR2 YYNGEE. The CDR3 nucleotides are TGTGCCAGCAGCGTAGCCCTCACAGCGGGGGAGGAGCTGTTTTTT. Amino acids: CASSVALTAGEELFF.

CDR3 DNA: TGTGCCAGCAGAACCGAGGGGGGGCCGCAGCATTTT. This gives the protein CASRTEGGPQHF. The chain couples TRBV7-6 to TRBJ1-5; possibly TRBD1 for D (6 bases). CDR1 is SGHVS and CDR2 is FNYEAQ in the germline V gene. The CDR3 totals 12 residues. The V end lost 6 bases, the J end lost 13 bases, and 16 bases lay between the germline ends.

The rearrangement uses TRBV9 and TRBJ2-2; D unclear. The V end was cut by 0 bases, the J end by 6 bases, with 12 bases between. The CDR3 spans 15 residues. In germline, CDR1 is SGDLS, CDR2 YYNGEE. The CDR3 nucleotides are TGTGCCAGCAGCGTAGACCATCGAGACGCCGGGGAGCTGTTTTTT. It codes for CASSVDHRDAGELFF.

This clone was seen once. The chain uses TRBV10-2 and TRBJ2-1; a weak D match, TRBD2 (5 bases). V was shortened by 5 bases and J by 0 bases, with 14 bases between the two germline ends. This CDR3 is built from 16 residues. CDR1 and CDR2 (germline): WSHSY, SAAADI. The DNA of the CDR3 is TGCGCCAGCAGTTTTTTGCGGAGGAGCTCCTACAATGAGCAGTTCTTC. It encodes CASSFLRRSSYNEQFF.

CDR3 DNA sequence: TGTGCCAGCAGTGAACTGCTGACTAGCGGTGCGTACGAGCAGTACTTC. Residues: CASSELLTSGAYEQYF. The chain links TRBV6-1 to TRBJ2-7, with TRBD2 identical over 9 bases. There are 16 residues in the CDR3. V shed 2 bases and J 4 bases; nucleotides not matched to a gene: 9. CDR1 MNHNS and CDR2 SASEGT come from the germline V gene.

Comment on this clone: The sample has other DNA sequences that encode this CDR3 too. This chain joins TRBV6-5 and TRBJ1-5; D is unresolved. V gave up 2 bases and J gave up 0 bases, with 2 bases separating them. This CDR3 region has 13 residues. CDR1 and CDR2 (germline): MNHEY, SVGAGI. The CDR3 loop is CASSYDSNQPQHF. For the CDR3, the DNA is TGTGCCAGCAGTTACGATAGCAATCAGCCCCAGCATTTT.

V gene TRBV28 combines with J gene TRBJ1-1; 9 bases agree with TRBD1. This CDR3 spans 13 amino acids. Losses at the gene ends were 11 bases for V and 4 bases for J; bases not matched to a gene: 8. The germline gives CDR1 MDHEN, CDR2 SYDVKM. CDR3 coding DNA: TGTGCCGGCCGAACAGGGGGCCGCACTGAAGCTTTCTTT. It codes for CAGRTGGRTEAFF.

With respect to this clone: One end of the junction is discordant with germline, which a read error may explain. V and J are TRBV7-7 and TRBJ2-2; possible D gene TRBD1, 6 bases. The CDR3 covers 12 residues. The germline gives CDR1 SSHAT, CDR2 FNYEAQ (reference sequence). DNA of the CDR3: TGTGCTAGCAGGGGAGAGACCGGGGAGCTGTTTTTT. The encoded protein is CASRGETGELFF.

The V call is TRBV6-5, the J call TRBJ1-2; D not certain. The CDR3 is 14 amino acids. The germline V gene has CDR1 MNHEY and CDR2 SVGAGI. V lost 0 bases and J lost 8, with 13 bases in between. The DNA for the CDR3 is TGTGCCAGCAGTTACTCGAGGCAGGCTGAGGGCTACACCTTC. This translates into CASSYSRQAEGYTF.